The next 21 T cell receptor beta chains were all read from a single sample in a study of T cell changes during pregnancy in multiple sclerosis (dated by TCRdb to the late 2010s). The library was prepared using the immunoSEQ multiplex PCR assay. Here the immuneACCESS table is served through TCRdb, limited to in-frame sequences with V and J called. Missing clones are a known gap in these copies; in checked studies unresolved V genes cover under half, and the rest lacks a known reason. In this sample the table shows about 39,000 clones, 90% of which occur a single time. Around 0.48% of the sample rests with the top ten. The sequenced sample was CD4+ T cells from peripheral blood mononuclear cells, obtained in the first trimester of pregnancy. The source is a female donor in good health, enrolled as a control in a pregnancy study.

This chain joins TRBV7-2 and TRBJ1-5; 7 bases map to TRBD1. This CDR3 is 13 amino acids long. After removal of 6 bases from V and 5 bases from J, the junction contained 4 bases not matched to a gene. Germline assignment: CDR1 SGHTA and CDR2 FQGNSA. CDR3 DNA sequence: TGTGCCAGCAGTAGGACAGGAGATCAGCCCCAGCATTTT. It specifies CASSRTGDQPQHF.

The chain combines TRBV5-6 with TRBJ1-3; D gene uncertain. The V end lost 5 bases, the J end lost 7 bases, and 10 bases lay between the germline ends. Germline CDR1 and CDR2: SGHDT and YYEEEE. The CDR3 is 12 residues long. The CDR3 DNA reads as TGTGCCAGCAGTCTCCGCGTGAACACCATATATTTT. It is translated as CASSLRVNTIYF. Complete variable domain (other parts from reference TRBV5-6 and TRBJ1-3): DAGVTQSPTHLIKTRGQQVTLRCSPKSGHDTVSWYQQALGQGPQFIFQYYEEEERQRGNFPDRFSGHQFPNYSSELNVNALLLGDSALYLCASSLRVNTIYFGEGSWLTVV.

The chain links TRBV6-5 to TRBJ1-5, with D maybe TRBD1 (6 bases). Trimming took 8 bases from V and 7 from J, leaving 21 bases between them. Germline V gene data show CDR1 as MNHEY and CDR2 as SVGAGI. CDR3 length: 15 residues. CDR3 nucleotide sequence: TGTGCCAGCCAGGTGCGAAACAGGGCTCCCCAGCCCCAGCATTTT. Its protein product is CASQVRNRAPQPQHF.

The gene calls are TRBV7-2 and TRBJ2-3; D is possibly TRBD2 (5 bases). Looked up from germline, CDR1 is SGHTA and CDR2 is FQGNSA. Trimming took off 2 bases at V and 2 bases at J, with 20 bases between the two ends. This CDR3 contains 18 residues. DNA of the CDR3: TGTGCCAGCAGCTTAAAATTCGCGTCGGGCGGGCCCACAGATACGCAGTATTTT. Protein product: CASSLKFASGGPTDTQYF.

This rearrangement joins TRBV15 to TRBJ1-4; D unresolved. CDR1 LNHNV and CDR2 YYDKDF come from the germline V gene (reference sequence). This CDR3 contains 14 residues. The V end was cut by 8 bases, the J end by 4 bases, with 14 bases between. The CDR3 region has the DNA TGTGCCACCTCCAACGAGGGCTATAATGAAAAACTGTTTTTT. Protein sequence: CATSNEGYNEKLFF. The full variable domain, in which reference TRBV15 and TRBJ1-4 provide the parts outside the CDR3, is DAMVIQNPRYQVTQFGKPVTLSCSQTLNHNVMYWYQQKSSQAPKLLFHYYDKDFNNEADTPDNFQSRRPNTSFCFLDIRSPGLGDTAMYLCATSNEGYNEKLFFGSGTQLSVL.

This clone was picked up one time. The CDR3 bases are TGTGCCACCAGCAGAGGTACTACAACCGGGGTCCGCTCTGGAAACACCATATATTTT. As protein: CATSRGTTTGVRSGNTIYF. The chain recombines TRBV15 with TRBJ1-3; D remains ambiguous. Germline CDR1 is LNHNV and CDR2 is YYDKDF (reference sequence). The CDR3 consists of 19 residues. V dropped 1 base and J dropped 0 bases, with 19 bases sitting between them.

V is TRBV28 and J is TRBJ2-2; 12 positions agree with TRBD1. The CDR3 has 15 amino acids. Per germline, CDR1 MDHEN and CDR2 SYDVKM. V was pared by 6 bases and J by 6 bases, with 5 bases of the junction left unmatched. The CDR3: CASRRRDRGPGELFF. The CDR3 DNA follows: TGTGCCAGCAGAAGACGGGACAGGGGGCCCGGGGAGCTGTTTTTT.

The V call is TRBV6-4, the J call TRBJ2-1; 8 bases are a match to TRBD2. V was pared by 4 bases and J by 7 bases, with 6 bases of the junction left unmatched. This CDR3 is built from 14 residues. Germline lookup yields CDR1 MRHNA and CDR2 SNTAGT. The CDR3 nucleotides read TGTGCCAGCAGTGCGGTAGCGGGGCTAAATGAGCAGTTCTTC. As protein: CASSAVAGLNEQFF.

The V gene is TRBV11-2, the J gene TRBJ2-7; 7 bases are shared with TRBD1. The junction had 3 bases not matched to a gene; V was cut back by 0 bases and J by 1 base. Germline CDR1 SGHAT, CDR2 FQNNGV. The CDR3 loop spans 15 amino acids. Here the CDR3 reads CASSLDHRGSYEQYF. The CDR3 DNA reads as TGTGCCAGCAGCTTAGATCACAGGGGATCCTACGAGCAGTACTTC.

The genes are TRBV28 and TRBJ1-1; possibly TRBD1 for D (6 bases). Germline lookup yields CDR1 MDHEN and CDR2 SYDVKM. This CDR3 contains 15 residues. The V end was cut by 3 bases, the J end by 3 bases, with 14 bases between. The CDR3 region is CASSFGGQRYTEAFF. The CDR3 bases are TGTGCCAGCAGTTTCGGGGGGCAGAGATACACTGAAGCTTTCTTT.

The genes are TRBV28 and TRBJ1-2; D possibly corresponds to TRBD1 (5 bases). Trimming pared 5 bases from V and 8 bases from J, leaving 21 bases between. In germline, CDR1 is MDHEN, CDR2 SYDVKM. This CDR3 comprises 15 residues. In DNA form, the CDR3 reads TGTGCCAGCAGTCCCGGGGGAATGAGCGCTATCGGCTACACCTTC. Translated, it gives CASSPGGMSAIGYTF.

The chain links TRBV7-2 to TRBJ2-7, with 8 bases that match TRBD2. The length of the CDR3 is 14 residues. After removal of 6 bases from V and 10 bases from J, the junction contained 14 bases not matched to a gene. Germline V CDR1 and CDR2: SGHTA, FQGNSA. CDR3 nucleotides: TGTGCCAGCAGTACGTACAGCGGGGGAAGCCCTCAGTACTTC. Translated, it gives CASSTYSGGSPQYF.

The rearrangement uses TRBV18 and TRBJ2-5, with 9 bases identical to TRBD1. CDR1 and CDR2 (germline): KGHSH, LQKENI. The CDR3 extends over 15 amino acids. V lost 6 bases and J lost 5; bases outside the gene matches: 10. CDR3 sequence (DNA): TGTGCCAGCTCCCAATCCGGGACAGGGCGTGAGACCCAGTACTTC. This sequence encodes CASSQSGTGRETQYF.

The rearrangement joins TRBV25-1 to TRBJ2-3; TRBD2 agrees at 8 bases. The germline V gene has CDR1 MGHDK and CDR2 SYGVNS. The CDR3 is made up of 16 amino acids. With 5 bases clipped from V and 2 bases from J, the junction kept 9 bases outside the gene matches. The CDR3 is CASSNQKRGFTDTQYF. CDR3 nucleotides: TGTGCCAGCAGTAACCAGAAGCGGGGGTTCACAGATACGCAGTATTTT.

V usage is TRBV5-6 and J usage is TRBJ2-7; D may be TRBD1 (7 bases). Germline values: CDR1 SGHDT, CDR2 YYEEEE. The CDR3 runs to 14 residues. Trimming left V 4 bases short and J 4 bases short, with 15 bases between. This chain's CDR3 is CASSKGGTDYEQYF. CDR3 coding DNA: TGTGCCAGCAGCAAAGGCGGGACAGATTACGAGCAGTACTTC.

The chain couples TRBV4-2 to TRBJ2-1; the match to TRBD2 covers 11 bases. CDR3 length: 17 amino acids. V lost 0 bases to trimming and J lost 5 bases; unmatched junction nucleotides: 6. Germline CDR1 LGHNA, CDR2 YNFKEQ. CDR3 nucleotides: TGTGCCAGCAGCCAAGAAACCCGACTAGCGGGGAACAATGAGCAGTTCTTC. Translated: CASSQETRLAGNNEQFF.

The chain combines TRBV18 with TRBJ1-5; 7 bases map to TRBD1. V shed 6 bases and J 2 bases; nucleotides not matched to a gene: 1. CDR1 and CDR2 from the germline V gene are KGHSH and LQKENI. The CDR3 sequence is 13 residues long. As DNA, the CDR3 is TGTGCCAGCTCTACAGGGGGCAATCAGCCCCAGCATTTT. This codes for CASSTGGNQPQHF. Full variable domain (missing parts from reference TRBV18 and TRBJ1-5): NAGVMQNPRHLVRRRGQEARLRCSPMKGHSHVYWYRQLPEEGLKFMVYLQKENIIDESGMPKERFSAEFPKEGPSILRIQQVVRGDSAAYFCASSTGGNQPQHFGDGTRLSIL.

This clone was observed once. The CDR3 DNA reads TGTGCCAGCAGCGAAACAGGGAAGGGTGGGACCCAGTACTTC. Protein: CASSETGKGGTQYF. The V call is TRBV7-9, the J call TRBJ2-5; a weak D match, TRBD1 (6 bases). The CDR3 has 14 residues. Deletions cut 5 bases from V and 7 bases from J, with 17 bases between. Germline-derived CDR1 and CDR2 are SEHNR and FQNEAQ (reference sequence). The full variable domain, rest sourced from reference TRBV7-9 and TRBJ2-5, is DTGVSQNPRHKITKRGQNVTFRCDPISEHNRLYWYRQTLGQGPEFLTYFQNEAQLEKSRLLSDRFSAERPKGSFSTLEIQRTEQGDSAMYLCASSETGKGGTQYFGPGTRLLVL.

This chain joins TRBV11-3 and TRBJ1-1, with 7 bases identical to TRBD1. CDR3 length: 15 amino acids. The V and J ends lost 3 bases and 0 bases, in that order; junction bases with no gene match: 4. CDR1 is SGHNT and CDR2 is YENEEA in the germline V gene. The CDR3 protein is CASSFNRGLNTEAFF. The CDR3 bases are TGTGCCAGCAGCTTCAACAGGGGCTTGAACACTGAAGCTTTCTTT.

This clone has only a few counts. This chain uses TRBV19 with TRBJ1-4, with 7 bases fitting TRBD1. This CDR3 region has 15 residues. Germline CDR1 and CDR2: LNHDA and SQIVND (reference sequence). V lost 5 bases and J lost 2; bases outside the gene matches: 5. The CDR3 region is CASSSMTGTNEKLFF. The CDR3 nucleotides read TGTGCCAGTAGTTCAATGACAGGGACTAATGAAAAACTGTTTTTT.

Remarks on this clone: The junction departs from the called germline gene at one end, perhaps through a read error. The rearrangement links TRBV28 to TRBJ1-2, with TRBD1 as a possible D gene (5 bases). Germline assignment: CDR1 MDHEN and CDR2 SYDVKM. This CDR3 is built from 14 residues. CDR3 residues: CASSPPDKFYGSTF. In nucleotides, the CDR3 is TGTGCCAGCAGTCCCCCGGACAAATTCTATGGCTCCACCTTC.